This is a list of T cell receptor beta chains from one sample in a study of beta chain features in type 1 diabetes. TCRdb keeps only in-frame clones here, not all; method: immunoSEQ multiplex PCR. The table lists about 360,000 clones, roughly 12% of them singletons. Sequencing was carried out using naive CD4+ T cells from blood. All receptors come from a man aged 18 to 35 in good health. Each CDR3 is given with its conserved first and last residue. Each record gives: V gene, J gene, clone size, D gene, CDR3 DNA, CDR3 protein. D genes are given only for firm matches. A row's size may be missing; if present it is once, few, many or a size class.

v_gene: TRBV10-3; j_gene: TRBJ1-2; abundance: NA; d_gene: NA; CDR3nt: TGTGCCATCGGGGACATCTATGGCTACACCTTC; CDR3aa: CAIGDIYGYTF
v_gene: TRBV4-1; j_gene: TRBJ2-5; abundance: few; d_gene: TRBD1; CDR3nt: TGCGCCAGCAGCCCAGGGACAGTCCAAGAGACCCAGTACTTC; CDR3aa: CASSPGTVQETQYF
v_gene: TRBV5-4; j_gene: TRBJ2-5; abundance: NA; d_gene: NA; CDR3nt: TGTGCCAGCAGTCGGTCGGTGGGAGGCCAGGAGACCCAGTACTTC; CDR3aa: CASSRSVGGQETQYF
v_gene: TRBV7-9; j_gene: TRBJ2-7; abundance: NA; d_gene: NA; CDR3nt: TGTGCCAGCAGCAACCAGGGAGGTGAGCAGTACTTC; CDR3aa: CASSNQGGEQYF
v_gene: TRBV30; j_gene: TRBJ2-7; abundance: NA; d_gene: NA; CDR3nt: TGTGCCTGGGGAGGTTTCACTTCGCACGAACAGTACTTC; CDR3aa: CAWGGFTSHEQYF
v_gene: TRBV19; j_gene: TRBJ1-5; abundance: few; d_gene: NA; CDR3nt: TGTGCCAGTAGTATCGGGGGTCAGCCCCAGCATTTT; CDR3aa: CASSIGGQPQHF
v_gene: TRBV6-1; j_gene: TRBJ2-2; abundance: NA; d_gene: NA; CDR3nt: TGTGCCAGCAACAGGGTGATAACCGGGGAGCTGTTTTTT; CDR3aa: CASNRVITGELFF
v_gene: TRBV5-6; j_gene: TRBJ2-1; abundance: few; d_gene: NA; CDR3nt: TGTGCCAGCAGCTTGATCTCCCTCTCCTACAATGAGCAGTTCTTC; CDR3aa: CASSLISLSYNEQFF
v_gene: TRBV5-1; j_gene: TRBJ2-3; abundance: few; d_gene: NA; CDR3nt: TGCGCCAGCAGCCAGAACCGCCGTAGTGGAGTAGAGGCAGATACGCAGTATTTT; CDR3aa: CASSQNRRSGVEADTQYF
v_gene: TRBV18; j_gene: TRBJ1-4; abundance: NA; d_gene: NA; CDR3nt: TGTGCCAGCTCACCTAGACGATCAGGTGAAAAACTGTTTTTT; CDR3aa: CASSPRRSGEKLFF
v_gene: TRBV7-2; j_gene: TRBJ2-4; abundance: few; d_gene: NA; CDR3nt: TGTGCCAGCAGCTTTGCGGTTTGGTCTATCGCCAAAAACATTCAGTACTTC; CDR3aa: CASSFAVWSIAKNIQYF
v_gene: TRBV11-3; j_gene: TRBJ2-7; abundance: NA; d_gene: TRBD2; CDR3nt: TGTGCCAGCAGCTTAGATTCTAGCGGGTCGCAGTACTTC; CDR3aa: CASSLDSSGSQYF
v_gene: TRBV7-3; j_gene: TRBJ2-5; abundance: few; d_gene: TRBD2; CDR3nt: TGTGCCAGCAGCTCCCCCGGGACTAGCGGGACGGGGACCCAGTACTTC; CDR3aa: CASSSPGTSGTGTQYF
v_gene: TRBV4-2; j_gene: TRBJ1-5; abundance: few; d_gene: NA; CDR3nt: TGTGCCAGCAGCCAAGAAGAGGGAATACGCAATCAGCCCCAGCATTTT; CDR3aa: CASSQEEGIRNQPQHF
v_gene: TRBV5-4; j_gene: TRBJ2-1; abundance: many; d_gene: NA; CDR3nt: TGTGCCAGCAGCCCAGCCCCAGGCTTTGAGCAGTTCTTC; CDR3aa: CASSPAPGFEQFF
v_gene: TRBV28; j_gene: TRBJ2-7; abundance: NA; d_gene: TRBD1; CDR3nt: TGTGCCAGCAGGGGGACAGGGATCGGTGAGCAGTACTTC; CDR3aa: CASRGTGIGEQYF
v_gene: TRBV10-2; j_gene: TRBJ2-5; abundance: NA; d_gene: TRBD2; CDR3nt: TGCGCCAGCAGTCGACTAGCGGGAGTAGAGACCCAGTACTTC; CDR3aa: CASSRLAGVETQYF
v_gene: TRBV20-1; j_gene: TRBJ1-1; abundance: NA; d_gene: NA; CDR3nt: TGCAGTGCTACTCTTCGGACTGAAGCTTTCTTT; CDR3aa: CSATLRTEAFF
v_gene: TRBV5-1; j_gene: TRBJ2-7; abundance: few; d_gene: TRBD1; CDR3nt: TGCGCCAGCAGCTTGGGTGGACAGGGCTACGAGCAGTACTTC; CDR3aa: CASSLGGQGYEQYF
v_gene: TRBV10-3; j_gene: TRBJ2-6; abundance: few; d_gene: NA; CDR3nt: TGTGCCATCAGTCAAGGAGGGGCCGGGGCCAACGTCCTGACTTTC; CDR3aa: CAISQGGAGANVLTF
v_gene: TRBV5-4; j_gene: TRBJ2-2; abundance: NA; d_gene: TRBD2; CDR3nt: TGTGCCAGCAGCCCGGGACTAGCGGGGATGAACACCGGGGAGCTGTTTTTT; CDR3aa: CASSPGLAGMNTGELFF
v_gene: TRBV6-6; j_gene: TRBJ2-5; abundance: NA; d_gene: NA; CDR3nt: TGTGCCAGCAGTTACCCCCAGGCCAGAGAGACCCAGTACTTC; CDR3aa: CASSYPQARETQYF
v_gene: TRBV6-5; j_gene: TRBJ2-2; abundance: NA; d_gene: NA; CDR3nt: TGTGCCAGCACGGGTATCTCGGGCACCGGGGAGCTGTTTTTT; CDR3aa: CASTGISGTGELFF
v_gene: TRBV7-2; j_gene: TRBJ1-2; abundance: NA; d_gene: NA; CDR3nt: TGTGCCAGCAGCTTAGATTCAGTCGTTGGCAGGGGCTATGGCTACACCTTC; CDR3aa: CASSLDSVVGRGYGYTF
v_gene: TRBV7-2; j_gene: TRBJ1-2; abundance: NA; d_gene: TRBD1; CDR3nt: TGTGCCAGCAGCACTGGACAGGGGGCCTATGGCTACACCTTC; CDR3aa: CASSTGQGAYGYTF
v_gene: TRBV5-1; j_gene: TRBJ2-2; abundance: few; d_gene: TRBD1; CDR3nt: TGCGCCAGCAGCCCTGTGGGACAGGGGGCGTCCGGGGAGCTGTTTTTT; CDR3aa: CASSPVGQGASGELFF
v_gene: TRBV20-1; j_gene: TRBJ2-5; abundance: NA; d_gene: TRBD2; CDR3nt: TGCAGTGCGGGAGGGCGCGGGACCCAGTACTTC; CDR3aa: CSAGGRGTQYF
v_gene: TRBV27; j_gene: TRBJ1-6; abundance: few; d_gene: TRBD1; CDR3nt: TGTGCCAGCAGTTTACAACAGGGGAATTCACCCCTCCACTTT; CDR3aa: CASSLQQGNSPLHF
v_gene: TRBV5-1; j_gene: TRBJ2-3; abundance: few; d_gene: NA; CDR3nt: TGCGCCAGCAGTGCCGGGAACACGGATACGCAGTATTTT; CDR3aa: CASSAGNTDTQYF
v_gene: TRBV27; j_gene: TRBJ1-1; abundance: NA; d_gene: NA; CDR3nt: TGTGCCAGCAGTTTGGGAGGGAGGGGGAACACTGAAGCTTTCTTT; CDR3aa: CASSLGGRGNTEAFF
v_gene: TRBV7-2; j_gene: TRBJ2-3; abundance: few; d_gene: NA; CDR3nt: TGTGCCAGCAGCCCTCGTTCGGGCACAGATACGCAGTATTTT; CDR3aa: CASSPRSGTDTQYF